The clone carrying this TCR beta chain was seen repeatedly, ten times or more. This sample stems from a study of naive and memory T cell subsets. Two oligonucleotides, mixed equimolar, formed the beta constant-region primer covering TRBC1 and TRBC2. TCRdb ran MiXCR on the UMI-ligation and nested PCR reads and lists one entry per CDR3 protein. The data contain 77,000 or so distinct CDR3 sequences, around 14% of them singletons. The V and J ends lost 2 bases and 2 bases, in that order; junction bases with no gene match: 2. This CDR3 is 13 amino acids long. Germline V gives CDR1 DFQATT, CDR2 SNEGSKA (reference sequence). Cells stained for CD3, CD4, CD8, CD45RA and CD27 were sorted into four subsets.

This rearrangement joins TRBV20-1 to TRBJ2-5, with 7 bases that match TRBD1. Sequencing was done on a sample of central memory CD4+ T cells from blood. The sequence came from a human donor in good health. This chain's CDR3 is CSARSGQQETQYF. For the CDR3, the DNA is TGCAGTGCTAGATCGGGACAGCAAGAGACCCAGTACTTC.